What follows describes a single TCR beta chain. The data derive from a study of blood T cell repertoires in COVID-19. Profiled with immunoSEQ multiplex PCR; TCRdb holds only in-frame clones, not every one. The sample records 350,000 to 400,000 clones, approximately 90% being singletons. V lost 3 bases, J lost 4 bases, and 10 bases lay in between. Germline values: CDR1 LGHDT, CDR2 YNNKEL (reference sequence). The CDR3 is made up of 14 amino acids. The TCR sequence derives from a woman aged 25 to 39 with acute COVID-19. The chain has TRBV3-1 (or the pseudogene TRBV3-2) and TRBJ1-5; D unresolved. The sample taken for sequencing was PBMCs or T cells enriched from blood (not recorded which). CDR3 nucleotides: TGTGCCAGCAGCCAGAGAGACTTTAATCAGCCCCAGCATTTT. It specifies CASSQRDFNQPQHF.